This T cell receptor (beta chain) was profiled in a study of molecular identifiers for immune sequencing clone quantification. Study as a whole: Within a replicate experiment, RNA obtained from either around 20,000 or 100,000 naive CD8 cells was divided into five aliquots, and four of those aliquots were then sequenced.

On this clonotype: Antigen: not known.

Libraries of bulk TCR were made by previously described methods (with listed TCR primers). Each CDR3 protein is one row after TCRdb ran MiXCR on the PCR reads. The data hold 550,000 to 750,000 distinct CDR3 sequences, with approximately 20% observed a single time. Trimming shortened V by 3 bases and J by 6 bases, and 11 bases separated the two germline ends. The germline V gene encodes CDR1 SGDLS and CDR2 YYNGEE. This CDR3 spans 13 amino acids. Findings and limits, study-wide: Spiked Jurkat TCR RNA from one cell was reportedly detectable among fewer than 1.3 million naive cells. Underestimated sizes of highly expanded clones could result from identical TCR molecules that share a barcode.

The sequenced sample consisted of naive CD8+ T cells from blood, with Jurkat cell RNA spiked in. Noted subset: FACS-sorted CD8+CD4-CCR7+CD45RA+ naive T cells. This chain connects TRBV9 to TRBJ2-3; weak D call: TRBD2 (5 bases). This TCR was sampled from a human donor in good health. Some libraries in this study had Jurkat cell RNA spiked in. CDR3 amino acids: CASSDTRFDTQYF. CDR3 nucleotide sequence: TGTGCCAGCAGCGACACTAGGTTCGATACGCAGTATTTT.